The next 20 T cell receptor beta chains were all read from a single sample in a study of blood T cell repertoires in COVID-19. The method was immunoSEQ multiplex PCR; TCRdb's version includes in-frame clones alone and lacks a portion of them. The sample holds roughly 100,000 clones; about 64% are singletons and the top ten take 0.75% to 1%. Sequencing used peripheral blood. The receptors were gathered from a human donor with acute or convalescent COVID-19. The donor label of this sample is uncertain.

The chain recombines TRBV30 with TRBJ2-3, with 10 bases that match TRBD2. V was pared by 3 bases and J by 14 bases, with 17 bases of the junction left unmatched. Germline V gene sequence: CDR1 GTSNPN, CDR2 SVGIG (reference sequence). The CDR3 sequence is 15 residues long. CDR3 sequence reads: CAWRANALAGNSGYF. The CDR3 DNA follows: TGTGCCTGGAGAGCCAACGCACTAGCGGGGAACTCGGGGTATTTT. The complete variable domain, with remaining parts taken from reference TRBV30 and TRBJ2-3, reads SQTIHQWPATLVQPVGSPLSLECTVEGTSNPNLYWYRQAAGRGLQLLFYSVGIGQISSEVPQNLSASRPQDRQFILSSKKLLLSDSGFYLCAWRANALAGNSGYFGPGTRLTVL.

The gene calls are TRBV24-1 and TRBJ2-1; D might be TRBD1 (5 bases). Trimming cost V 1 base and J 10 bases, with 13 bases left between them. Germline V lookup: CDR1 KGHDR, CDR2 SFDVKD. This CDR3 contains 14 residues. This CDR3 reads CATSDLGPRGEQFF. The CDR3 bases are TGTGCCACCAGTGATTTAGGGCCAAGGGGAGAGCAGTTCTTC.

This chain connects TRBV19 to TRBJ1-5, with a possible D match to TRBD1 (5 bases). Per germline, CDR1 LNHDA and CDR2 SQIVND (reference sequence). The CDR3 length is 16 residues. V dropped 1 base and J dropped 1 base, with 11 bases sitting between them. DNA of the CDR3: TGTGCCAGTAGTATAGTGGGGGGTACGAGCAATCAGCCCCAGCATTTT. Translation gives CASSIVGGTSNQPQHF.

The chain combines TRBV6-5 with TRBJ1-1; tentative D call: TRBD1 (6 bases). CDR1 and CDR2 (germline): MNHEY, SVGAGI. Between the trimmed V and J ends, which lost 8 bases and 0 bases, there was a span of 13 bases. The CDR3 loop spans 14 amino acids. The CDR3 sequence: CASEGHSLNTEAFF. CDR3 nucleotide sequence: TGTGCCAGCGAGGGACACTCCCTGAACACTGAAGCTTTCTTT.

This clone was seen ten or more times. V and J are TRBV21-1 and TRBJ2-1; TRBD2 is taken as the D call from the table, unchecked against the DNA. TRBV21-1 is a pseudogene segment. There are 20 residues in the CDR3. CDR3: CASSNYLAGPLWSSYNEQFF. The CDR3 DNA reads TGTGCCAGCAGCAACTATCTAGCGGGGCCATTGTGGAGCTCCTACAATGAGCAGTTCTTC.

The chain employs TRBV29-1 and TRBJ1-2, with 8 bases aligning to TRBD1. This CDR3 comprises 13 residues. Trimming cost V 7 bases and J 5 bases; bases outside gene matches: 9. The germline V gene encodes CDR1 SQVTM and CDR2 ANQGSEA. CDR3 region: CSGNQGAEYGYTF. The DNA of the CDR3 is TGCAGCGGGAACCAGGGGGCAGAGTATGGCTACACCTTC.

The CDR3 nucleotides are TGCAGCGTGGGGCTGACAGGGAATGGAAATCAGCCCCAGCATTTT. This sequence encodes CSVGLTGNGNQPQHF. The chain is built from TRBV29-1 and TRBJ1-5, with TRBD1 matching 7 bases. CDR3 size: 15 residues. In germline, CDR1 is SQVTM, CDR2 ANQGSEA. Germline trimming cut 6 bases from V and 4 bases from J; bases unmatched to any gene: 12. Full variable domain (rest looked up from reference TRBV29-1 and TRBJ1-5): SAVISQKPSRDICQRGTSLTIQCQVDSQVTMMFWYRQQPGQSLTLIATANQGSEATYESGFVIDKFPISRPNLTFSTLTVSNMSPEDSSIYLCSVGLTGNGNQPQHFGDGTRLSIL.

The rearrangement joins TRBV7-9 to TRBJ1-1; D possibly corresponds to TRBD1 (6 bases). Trimming shortened V by 6 bases and J by 1 base, and 12 bases separated the two germline ends. The CDR3 runs to 14 residues. Per the germline V gene, CDR1 is SEHNR and CDR2 is FQNEAQ (reference sequence). The CDR3 reads CASSSQGRNTEAFF. The DNA for the CDR3 is TGTGCCAGCAGTTCACAGGGCCGGAACACTGAAGCTTTCTTT.

This clone was seen a few times. The chain carries TRBV5-1 and TRBJ2-1; 9 bases fit TRBD2. The junction had 7 bases not matched to a gene; V was cut back by 0 bases and J by 0 bases. Looked up from germline, CDR1 is SGHRS and CDR2 is YFSETQ. The CDR3 runs 18 residues. CDR3: CASSLGLAGITSYNEQFF. CDR3 nucleotides: TGCGCCAGCAGCTTGGGGCTAGCGGGGATAACCTCCTACAATGAGCAGTTCTTC.

The chain links TRBV5-1 to TRBJ2-5; 11 bases fit TRBD1. The length of the CDR3 is 14 residues. CDR1 is SGHRS, CDR2 YFSETQ, per germline. V trimming: 3 bases; J trimming: 5 bases; junction bases outside the gene matches: 3. The CDR3 DNA is TGCGCCAGCAGCTCGGACAGGGGGCTGGAGACCCAGTACTTC. Residues: CASSSDRGLETQYF.

V usage is TRBV11-2 and J usage is TRBJ2-1; TRBD1 might be the D (6 bases). CDR3 length: 15 amino acids. V lost 0 bases and J 4 bases, leaving 10 bases between the germline ends. CDR1 SGHAT and CDR2 FQNNGV come from the germline V gene. CDR3 amino acids: CASSLDRGNYNEQFF. DNA of the CDR3: TGTGCCAGCAGCTTAGATAGGGGGAATTACAATGAGCAGTTCTTC.

The rearrangement joins TRBV7-8 to TRBJ1-1, with a weak D call TRBD1 (5 bases). V was cut by 4 bases and J by 4 bases, with 10 bases left in between. The CDR3 is 13 amino acids. Per germline, CDR1 SGHVS and CDR2 FQNEAQ. This chain's CDR3 is CASSSNTGTEAFF. The CDR3 DNA reads TGTGCCAGCAGCTCGAATACAGGCACTGAAGCTTTCTTT.

The chain joins TRBV14 to TRBJ2-5, with 11 bases aligning to TRBD2. Germline CDR1 and CDR2: SGHDN and FVKESK. There are 15 residues in the CDR3. V was pared by 5 bases and J by 5 bases, with 7 bases of the junction left unmatched. The CDR3 is CASSKRTSGFETQYF. The CDR3 region has the DNA TGTGCCAGCAGCAAAAGGACTAGCGGGTTTGAGACCCAGTACTTC.

The chain is built from TRBV7-9 and TRBJ2-1, with 7 bases identical to TRBD2. This CDR3 spans 15 amino acids. Germline V gene lookup returns CDR1 SEHNR and CDR2 FQNEAQ (reference sequence). Unmatched junction bases numbered 0, after V lost 1 base and J lost 0 bases. DNA of the CDR3: TGTGCCAGCAGCTTAGGGACTAGCTCCTACAATGAGCAGTTCTTC. Translating it yields CASSLGTSSYNEQFF.

The chain has TRBV30 and TRBJ2-1, with 9 bases lining up with TRBD1. CDR3 length: 15 residues. The ends lost 4 bases at V and 8 bases at J; junction bases unmatched: 12. Germline V gene lookup returns CDR1 GTSNPN and CDR2 SVGIG (reference sequence). The CDR3 is CAWKRGDRVFDEQFF. For the CDR3, the DNA is TGTGCCTGGAAAAGAGGGGACAGGGTGTTCGATGAGCAGTTCTTC. Full variable domain (missing parts from reference TRBV30 and TRBJ2-1): SQTIHQWPATLVQPVGSPLSLECTVEGTSNPNLYWYRQAAGRGLQLLFYSVGIGQISSEVPQNLSASRPQDRQFILSSKKLLLSDSGFYLCAWKRGDRVFDEQFFGPGTRLTVL.

CDR3 in DNA: TGTGCCACCAACGCAGGGTCCGGGGAGCTGTTTTTT. This codes for CATNAGSGELFF. J is TRBJ2-2 and V is TRBV6-5; tentatively, D is TRBD1 (5 bases). The CDR3 runs 12 residues. The germline CDR1 and CDR2 sequences are MNHEY and SVGAGI. V lost 10 bases and J lost 6, with 12 bases in between.

The chain combines TRBV7-2 with TRBJ2-3; 8 bases agree with TRBD2. Germline V gene sequence: CDR1 SGHTA, CDR2 FQGNSA. With V trimmed by 2 bases and J by 9 bases, 13 bases remained unmatched. CDR3 length: 16 residues. CDR3 in DNA: TGTGCCAGCAGCTTACGGCTAGCGGGCGAACGCCGGACGCAGTATTTT. Protein: CASSLRLAGERRTQYF. The full variable domain, with the rest looked up from reference TRBV7-2 and TRBJ2-3, is GAGVSQSPSNKVTEKGKDVELRCDPISGHTALYWYRQSLGQGLEFLIYFQGNSAPDKSGLPSDRFSAERTGGSVSTLTIQRTQQEDSAVYLCASSLRLAGERRTQYFGPGTRLTVL.

This sequence joins TRBV11-3 and TRBJ1-1, with 7 bases matching TRBD1. J lost 5 bases, V lost 3 bases, and 3 bases had no gene match. CDR1 and CDR2 from the germline V gene are SGHNT and YENEEA. The CDR3 has 13 amino acids. This CDR3 reads CASSFNRGTEAFF. DNA of the CDR3: TGTGCCAGCAGCTTCAACAGGGGAACTGAAGCTTTCTTT. The full variable domain, in which reference TRBV11-3 and TRBJ1-1 provide the parts outside the CDR3, is EAGVVQSPRYKIIEKKQPVAFWCNPISGHNTLYWYLQNLGQGPELLIRYENEEAVDDSQLPKDRFSAERLKGVDSTLKIQPAELGDSAVYLCASSFNRGTEAFFGQGTRLTVV.

V and J are TRBV29-1 and TRBJ1-3; TRBD1 aligns across 7 bases. The CDR3 contains 14 residues. The trim removed 7 bases at V and 4 bases at J, leaving 10 bases unmatched. Germline CDR1 reads SQVTM; CDR2 reads ANQGSEA. CDR3 residues: CSAHTDRAGNTIYF. Here the CDR3 DNA reads TGCAGCGCCCACACAGACAGGGCGGGAAACACCATATATTTT.

This clone occurred once. This chain uses TRBV7-2 with TRBJ2-3, with 9 bases aligning to TRBD2. V lost 2 bases, J lost 1 base, and 1 base stayed unmatched. CDR3 length: 15 amino acids. Germline V gene sequence: CDR1 SGHTA, CDR2 FQGNSA. The CDR3 is CASSLQRGGTDTQYF. The CDR3 DNA reads as TGTGCCAGCAGCTTACAGCGGGGGGGCACAGATACGCAGTATTTT.